One sample yielded the 11 T cell receptor beta chains listed below, sequenced in a study of T cell repertoires in cytomegalovirus infection. For these receptors, no antigen is known. TCRdb itself ran the reads through MiXCR, one entry per CDR3 protein. The sample carries a few hundred thousand distinct CDR3 sequences, roughly 42% recorded once. The specimen comprised cultured PBMCs, sampled from culture after CMV antigen stimulation. The source of these receptors is a human donor in good health (CMV status not recorded). Some clones in this sample may be carry-over from other donors' samples.

This clonotype was detected once. V and J are TRBV7-8 and TRBJ2-2; D may be TRBD2 (6 bases). V was pared by 5 bases and J by 3 bases, with 19 bases between. This CDR3 has 17 amino acids. Germline V gives CDR1 SGHVS, CDR2 FQNEAQ. The CDR3 region is CASSPSISGPYTGELFF. CDR3 DNA sequence: TGTGCCAGCAGCCCTAGCATTAGCGGACCTTACACCGGGGAGCTGTTTTTT. Using reference TRBV7-8 and TRBJ2-2 for the parts outside the CDR3, the full variable domain is GAGVSQSPRYKVAKRGQDVALRCDPISGHVSLFWYQQALGQGPEFLTYFQNEAQLDKSGLPSDRFFAERPEGSVSTLKIQRTQQEDSAVYLCASSPSISGPYTGELFFGEGSRLTVL.

This clonotype came up a few times. The chain has TRBV19 and TRBJ1-5, with D possibly TRBD1 on 6 matching bases. Germline V gives CDR1 LNHDA, CDR2 SQIVND (reference sequence). Trimming left V 1 base short and J 0 bases short, with 13 bases between. This CDR3 is 17 amino acids long. This CDR3 reads CASSIGTDFPSNQPQHF. CDR3 DNA: TGTGCCAGTAGTATAGGGACAGATTTTCCTAGCAATCAGCCCCAGCATTTT.

This clonotype was observed a few times. This chain joins TRBV18 and TRBJ1-6; D not certain. CDR1 and CDR2 from the germline V gene are KGHSH and LQKENI. V was pared by 5 bases and J by 0 bases, with 11 bases between. The CDR3 extends over 16 amino acids. CDR3 coding DNA: TGTGCCAGCTCAAGAGACCGGAGCTCCTATAATTCACCCCTCCACTTT. This gives the protein CASSRDRSSYNSPLHF.

This clonotype was detected a few times. The chain is built from TRBV12-3 or TRBV12-4 and TRBJ1-3; the D is unclear. V was clipped by 7 bases and J by 2 bases, with 9 bases between them. The CDR3 runs 13 residues. CDR3 amino acids: CASTTPAGNTIYF. Here the CDR3 DNA reads TGTGCCAGCACCACCCCGGCTGGAAACACCATATATTTT.

This chain connects TRBV6-2 or TRBV6-3 to TRBJ2-7, with 8 bases aligning to TRBD1. The CDR3 has 15 residues. Germline V gene lookup returns CDR1 MNHEY and CDR2 SVGEGT. J lost 3 bases, V lost 5 bases, and 9 bases had no gene match. Written as DNA, the CDR3 is TGTGCCAGCAGTGAGGGACAGGTCCCCCTCTACGAGCAGTACTTC. It is translated as CASSEGQVPLYEQYF.

Remarks on this clonotype: Sequence at one end of the junction differs from germline and may be a read error. This chain connects TRBV7-2 to TRBJ2-5; weak D call: TRBD1 (6 bases). Germline assignment: CDR1 SGHTA and CDR2 FQGNSA. CDR3 length equals 12 residues. CDR3 sequence (DNA): TGTGCCAGCAGCTTAGCGCATGGGGGCCAACGGTTC. Protein sequence: CASSLAHGGQRF.

V and J are TRBV6-5 and TRBJ1-1; D is perhaps TRBD1 (5 bases). This CDR3 has 14 amino acids. V was shortened by 3 bases and J by 7 bases, with 15 bases between the two germline ends. Germline V gives CDR1 MNHEY, CDR2 SVGAGI. CDR3 loop: CASSYGVGVGEAFF. The CDR3 bases are TGTGCCAGCAGTTATGGCGTAGGGGTGGGTGAAGCTTTCTTT.

The chain uses TRBV7-2 and TRBJ2-2, with TRBD1 as a possible D gene (6 bases). Germline CDR1 and CDR2: SGHTA and FQGNSA. The CDR3 length is 12 residues. V was cut by 9 bases and J by 6 bases, with 11 bases left in between. For the CDR3, the DNA is TGTGCCAGGCCCAGGGGCCCCGGGGAGCTGTTTTTT. Amino acid sequence: CARPRGPGELFF.

This clonotype occurred a few times. The V and J genes are TRBV5-4 and TRBJ1-3; maybe TRBD1 (6 bases). With 4 bases removed from V and 4 bases from J, the gap between germline ends came to 15 bases. This CDR3 is built from 15 residues. The germline gives CDR1 SGHNT, CDR2 YYREEE (reference sequence). DNA for the CDR3: TGTGCCAGCAGCCCTGGGACATCCGGAGGAAACACCATATATTTT. Its translation is CASSPGTSGGNTIYF. The full variable domain, rest sourced from reference TRBV5-4 and TRBJ1-3, is ETGVTQSPTHLIKTRGQQVTLRCSSQSGHNTVSWYQQALGQGPQFIFQYYREEENGRGNFPPRFSGLQFPNYSSELNVNALELDDSALYLCASSPGTSGGNTIYFGEGSWLTVV.

This clonotype was counted between two and nine times. In DNA, the CDR3 is TGTGCCAGCAGTAACGACAGGGCCCCGGGGCAGCCCCAGCATTTT. Translation: CASSNDRAPGQPQHF. J is TRBJ1-5 and V is TRBV6-6; 7 bases are shared with TRBD1. The CDR3 is 15 residues long. J gave up 7 bases and V 5 bases, and 11 bases lay outside the gene matches. The V gene's germline CDR1 is MNHNY and CDR2 SVGAGI (reference sequence).

The chain employs TRBV28 and TRBJ2-7; D possibly corresponds to TRBD1 (5 bases). This CDR3 is built from 15 residues. V was trimmed by 4 bases and J by 5 bases, leaving 18 bases between them. Germline V lookup: CDR1 MDHEN, CDR2 SYDVKM. CDR3: CASSSLDTLGDEQYF. In DNA, the CDR3 is TGTGCCAGCAGTTCCCTGGACACCTTGGGCGACGAGCAGTACTTC.